This T cell receptor beta chain appears in the sequencing data of a study of T cell repertoires in cytomegalovirus infection. Study-level background: Use of recently identified HLA-C-restricted and well-studied HLA-B-restricted CMV epitopes was part of the study. CMV infection together with matching HLA type was indicated by public TCR beta signatures. Overall study results and limits: CMV-specific TCR beta clonotypes restricted by HLA-C dominated the ex vivo response.

TCRdb called the reads again in MiXCR, with one record for every CDR3 protein. The repertoire consists of under 200,000 distinct CDR3 sequences, with 20% to 25% occurring once and the leading ten covering around a quarter. The CDR3 totals 13 residues. Germline CDR1 is DFQATT and CDR2 is SNEGSKA (reference sequence). V shed 4 bases, J shed 8 bases, and the junction held 10 bases outside the gene matches. On this clonotype itself: The target antigen is unknown.

The rearrangement uses TRBV20-1 and TRBJ1-1, with 7 bases that match TRBD1. The sample consisted of CD8+ T cells from cultured PBMCs, taken from culture after CMV antigen stimulation. The receptor was isolated from a human donor in good health (CMV status not recorded). Some clones in this sample may be carry-over from other donors' samples. CDR3 in DNA: TGCAGTGCTATCCGGGACAGAAAATTAGAAGCTTTCTTT. It encodes CSAIRDRKLEAFF.